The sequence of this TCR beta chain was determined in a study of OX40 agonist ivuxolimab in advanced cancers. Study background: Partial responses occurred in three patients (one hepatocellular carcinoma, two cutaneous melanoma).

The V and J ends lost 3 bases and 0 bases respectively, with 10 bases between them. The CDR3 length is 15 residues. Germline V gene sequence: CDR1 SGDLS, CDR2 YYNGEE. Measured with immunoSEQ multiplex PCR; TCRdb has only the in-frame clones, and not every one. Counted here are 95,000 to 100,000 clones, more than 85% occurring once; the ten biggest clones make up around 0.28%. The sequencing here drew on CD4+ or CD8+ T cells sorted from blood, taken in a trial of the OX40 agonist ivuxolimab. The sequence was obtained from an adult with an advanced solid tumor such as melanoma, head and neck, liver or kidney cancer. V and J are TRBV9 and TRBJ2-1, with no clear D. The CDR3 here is CASSAFYGSYNEQFF. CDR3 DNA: TGTGCCAGCAGCGCCTTTTATGGCTCCTACAATGAGCAGTTCTTC.